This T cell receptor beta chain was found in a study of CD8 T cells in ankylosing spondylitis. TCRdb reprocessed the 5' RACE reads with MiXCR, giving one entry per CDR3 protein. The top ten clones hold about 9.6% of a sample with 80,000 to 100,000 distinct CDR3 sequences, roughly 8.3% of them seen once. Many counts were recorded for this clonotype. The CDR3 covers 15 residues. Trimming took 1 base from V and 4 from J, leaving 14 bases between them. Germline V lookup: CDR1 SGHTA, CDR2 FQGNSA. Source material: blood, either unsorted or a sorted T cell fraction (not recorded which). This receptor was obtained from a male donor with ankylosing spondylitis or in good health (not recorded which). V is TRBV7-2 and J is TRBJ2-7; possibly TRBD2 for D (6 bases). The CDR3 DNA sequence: TGTGCCAGCAGCTTAGTTGTTAGCGGTACTTACGAGCAGTACTTC. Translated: CASSLVVSGTYEQYF.